Below, 3 T cell receptor beta chains from the same sample are listed, as sequenced in a study of spatial heterogeneity in lung cancer. Study-level findings and limits: Within tumors, counts of expanded alpha and beta TCRs tracked tumor mutation counts.

The time point is: sample taken at primary tumor resection. Their target antigens are unknown. TCRdb reprocessed the 5' RACE reads with MiXCR, giving one entry per CDR3 protein. The data contain tens of thousands of distinct CDR3 sequences, 4% to 5.5% of them singletons. The sample in question was lung tumor tissue, obtained at surgery. These receptors originate from a male donor with early-stage non-small cell lung cancer.

The sample holds many counts of this clonotype. This chain connects TRBV20-1 to TRBJ2-7; 9 positions agree with TRBD2. Germline V gene data show CDR1 as DFQATT and CDR2 as SNEGSKA (reference sequence). V was clipped by 4 bases and J by 6 bases; unmatched bases: 4. The CDR3 contains 12 residues. The CDR3 DNA follows: TGCAGTGCTAAGGCGGGAGGGGGCGAGCAGTACTTC. This gives the protein CSAKAGGGEQYF.

This clonotype occurred many times. CDR3: CASNPGTGRWGEQFF. The CDR3 coding sequence is TGTGCCAGCAACCCCGGGACAGGGAGATGGGGTGAGCAGTTCTTC. The genes are TRBV6-2 or TRBV6-3 and TRBJ2-1, with 9 bases matching TRBD1. The germline gives CDR1 MNHEY, CDR2 SVGEGT. The V gene end was trimmed by 7 bases and the J gene end by 9 bases; junction bases not matched to a gene: 13. The CDR3 length is 15 residues.

This clonotype was seen ten or more times. The rearrangement links TRBV28 to TRBJ2-2; unclear D gene. The CDR3 runs 12 residues. Germline-derived CDR1 and CDR2 are MDHEN and SYDVKM. Between the trimmed V and J ends, which lost 1 base and 3 bases, there was a span of 0 bases. In DNA form, the CDR3 reads TGTGCCAGCAGTTTATACACCGGGGAGCTGTTTTTT. The encoded protein is CASSLYTGELFF.